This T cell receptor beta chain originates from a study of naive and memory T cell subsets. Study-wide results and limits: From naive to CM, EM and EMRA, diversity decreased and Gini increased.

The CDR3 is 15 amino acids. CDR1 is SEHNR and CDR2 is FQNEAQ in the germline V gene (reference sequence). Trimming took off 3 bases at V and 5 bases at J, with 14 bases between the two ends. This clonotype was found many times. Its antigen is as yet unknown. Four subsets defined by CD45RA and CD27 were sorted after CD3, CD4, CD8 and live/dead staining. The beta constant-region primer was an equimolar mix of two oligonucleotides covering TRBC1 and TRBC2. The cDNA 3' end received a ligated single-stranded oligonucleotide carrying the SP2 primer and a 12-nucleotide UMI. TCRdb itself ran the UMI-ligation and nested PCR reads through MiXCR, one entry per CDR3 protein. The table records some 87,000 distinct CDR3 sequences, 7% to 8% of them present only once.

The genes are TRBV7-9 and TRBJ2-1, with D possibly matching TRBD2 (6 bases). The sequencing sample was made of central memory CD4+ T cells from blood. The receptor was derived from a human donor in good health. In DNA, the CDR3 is TGTGCCAGCAGCTTGAGGCGGGGAGCGAACAATGAGCAGTTCTTC. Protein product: CASSLRRGANNEQFF.